This TCR beta chain was found in a study of T-cell memory formation after mild COVID-19 (dated by TCRdb to the early 2020s). About the study as a whole: TCR sequence clusters from the two donors were found to be largely donor specific. T-cell clones expanding and contracting after mild COVID-19 in two donors were tracked by longitudinal TCRalpha and TCRbeta repertoire sequencing. The cohort comprised two young, previously healthy adult volunteers, one female and one male.

From a lookup of the germline V gene (reference sequence), CDR1 and CDR2 are LNHNV and YYDKDF. Including cysteine and phenylalanine, the CDR3 has 15 amino acids. Only the CDR3 DNA stays, 45 bases, in frame from base 1. After removal of 5 bases from V and 3 bases from J, the junction retains 7 bases not matched to a gene. Ficoll-Paque density gradient centrifugation was used to isolate PBMCs. Remarks on this clonotype: Its antigen has not been determined. Per-base qualities were not stored, and no clone one base away is much larger.

Here is what the overall study found, with its caveats: The study covered only two mild cases, and larger cohorts including severe cases with pre-infection samples were considered necessary. Contracting CD4+ clones were found mainly in CM and EM memory subsets, while CD8+ clones were enriched in EMRA. Clones that contracted from day 15 to 85 showed balanced CD4/CD8 phenotypes, whereas a second wave of clones that expanded from day 15 to 37 leaned towards CD4+. The second-wave clones that peaked on day 37 were not confirmed to be SARS-CoV-2 specific. The detection of some responding clones in pre-infection memory suggests that pre-existing cross-reactive memory T cells joined the SARS-CoV-2 response.

Sequencing used an Illumina NovaSeq 6000. TCRalpha and TCRbeta cDNA libraries were built by 5'RACE with constant-segment primers, adding sample barcodes and unique molecular identifiers. Trizol reagent was used to extract RNA from every sample. Amplification of the libraries took two PCR steps, and the second step added a second sample barcode plus Illumina TruSeq adapters. Sequencing of libraries was performed on an Illumina NovaSeq with 2 x 150 bp paired-end reads. The study's processing was this. With migec v1.2.7, reads were demultiplexed and then collapsed into UMI-guided consensus sequences. Using mixcr v2.1.11, the UMI consensuses were aligned to TRA and TRB V and J templates and assembled into clonotypes. A clonotype was counted as expanded or contracted only when both edgeR and NoisET called the clonotype significant, with the noise models trained on biological replicates. edgeR calls used a false discovery rate-adjusted p below 0.01 and a log2 fold-change threshold of 1. As an exploratory analysis of dynamics, max-normalized trajectories of the 1000 most abundant clonotypes were examined by PCA with hierarchical clustering. Separately sequenced CD4+ and CD8+ repertoires were used to assign the CD4 or CD8 phenotype of responding clones. The public reads were reprocessed in TCRdb via fastp at Q25 and MiXCR, keeping in-frame beta chains. Identical CDR3 protein sequences are pooled into one entry, listed with their most common genes and DNA. The authors' filters were not applied to this entry. The sample table contains under 300,000 distinct CDR3 sequences; only one count was recorded for 15% to 20% of them. The ten largest clones capture about 23% of the sample.

Sequencing input: PBMCs or a T cell subset sorted from them (not recorded which). This receptor was identified in a man younger than 35 who had mild COVID-19 (a few samples of this study predate the infection). The sample titles of this study are shuffled in the database, so cell type and time point are left out; the donor was told from shared clones. The chain is encoded by TRBV15 joined to TRBJ2-3, with 8 middle bases fitting TRBD2. This receptor carries the CDR3 CATSRGGTRTDTQYF. The DNA reads as follows: TGTGCCACCAGCCGGGGGGGGACGCGGACAGATACGCAGTATTTT.